Reported below is one T cell receptor (beta chain). As yet, its antigen is unknown. This specimen belongs to a study of cytomegalovirus exposure and HLA in healthy donors. The V end lost 4 bases, the J end lost 4 bases, and 13 bases lay between the germline ends. The germline gives CDR1 MNHEY, CDR2 SVGAGI. This CDR3 has 14 amino acids. Findings and caveats of the study: Further analysis, carried out later, found HLA-associated TCR beta chains more clonally expanded than equally common other chains.

The study ran its PCR with 60 Vbeta and 13 Jbeta primers. Profiling relied on immunoSEQ multiplex PCR, and the TCRdb table lists in-frame clones only, not all of them. Its listing shows about 33,000 clones. The chain recombines TRBV6-5 with TRBJ1-2; D not resolved. The source material was PBMCs. This TCR was sampled from a man between 40 and 49 years old in good health and CMV-seronegative. CDR3 in DNA: TGTGCCAGCAGTTTAGAACCCAGCGTCTATGGCTACACCTTC. Translating gives CASSLEPSVYGYTF.